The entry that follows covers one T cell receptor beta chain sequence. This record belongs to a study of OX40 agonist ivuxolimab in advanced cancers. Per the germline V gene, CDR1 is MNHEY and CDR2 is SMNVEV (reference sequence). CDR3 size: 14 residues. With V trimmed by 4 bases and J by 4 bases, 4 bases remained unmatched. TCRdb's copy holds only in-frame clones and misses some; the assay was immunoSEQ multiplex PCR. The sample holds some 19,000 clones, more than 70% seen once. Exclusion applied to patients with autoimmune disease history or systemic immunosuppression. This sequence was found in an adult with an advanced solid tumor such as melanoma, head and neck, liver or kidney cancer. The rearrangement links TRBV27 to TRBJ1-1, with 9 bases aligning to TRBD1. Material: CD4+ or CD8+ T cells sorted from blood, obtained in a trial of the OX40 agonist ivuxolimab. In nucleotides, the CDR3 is TGTGCCAGCAGTTGGACAGGGGAAACCACTGAAGCTTTCTTT. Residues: CASSWTGETTEAFF.